The source of this T cell receptor beta chain is a study of CD8+CD57+ T cells in acquired aplastic anemia. In the study overall: 3.2 ug was the average amount of DNA from sorted CD4+ and CD8+ cells.

Concerning this clonotype: Its target is unknown.

Findings of the study overall: The same twenty-nine CD8+ CDR3 sequences occurred in patients and in controls.

The template used for profiling TCR beta VDJ and CDR3 was genomic DNA. TCRdb reprocessed the reads with MiXCR, giving one entry per CDR3 protein. The sample lists 150,000 to 200,000 distinct CDR3 sequences, 64% seen once, with 46% in the top ten. The germline V gene has CDR1 SEHNR and CDR2 FQNEAQ (reference sequence). Trimming removed 7 bases from V and 5 bases from J; junction bases left unmatched: 10. There are 16 residues in the CDR3. The V gene is TRBV7-9, the J gene TRBJ2-3; 12 bases are shared with TRBD2. The specimen was sorted CD4+, CD8+, or CD8+CD57+ T cells (not recorded which) from PBMCs. This clonotype was obtained from a human donor with severe aplastic anemia or a healthy control (not recorded which). CDR3 nucleotides: TGTGCCAGCAACCTACTAGCGGGAGGAGGAGGAGATACGCAGTATTTT. It codes for CASNLLAGGGGDTQYF.